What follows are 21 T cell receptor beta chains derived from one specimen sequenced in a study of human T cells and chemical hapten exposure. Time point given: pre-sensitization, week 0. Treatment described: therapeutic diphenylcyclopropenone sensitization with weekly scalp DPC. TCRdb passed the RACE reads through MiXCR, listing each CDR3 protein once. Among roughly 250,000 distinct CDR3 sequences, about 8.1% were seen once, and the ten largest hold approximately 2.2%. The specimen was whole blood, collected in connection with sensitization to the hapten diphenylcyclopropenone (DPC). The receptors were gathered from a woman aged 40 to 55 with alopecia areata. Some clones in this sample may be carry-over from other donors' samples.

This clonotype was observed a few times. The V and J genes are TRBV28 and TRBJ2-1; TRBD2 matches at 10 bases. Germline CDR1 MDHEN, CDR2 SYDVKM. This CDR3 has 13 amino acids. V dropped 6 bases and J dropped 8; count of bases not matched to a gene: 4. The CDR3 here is CASSPGTSDEQFF. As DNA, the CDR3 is TGTGCCAGCAGCCCCGGGACTAGCGATGAGCAGTTCTTC.

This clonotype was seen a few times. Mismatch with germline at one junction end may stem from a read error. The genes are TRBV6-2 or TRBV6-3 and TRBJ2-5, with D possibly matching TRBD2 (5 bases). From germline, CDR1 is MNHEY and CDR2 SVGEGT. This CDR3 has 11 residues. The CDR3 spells CASSYRGGPVF. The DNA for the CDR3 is TGTGCCAGCAGTTACCGCGGCGGGCCTGTCTTC.

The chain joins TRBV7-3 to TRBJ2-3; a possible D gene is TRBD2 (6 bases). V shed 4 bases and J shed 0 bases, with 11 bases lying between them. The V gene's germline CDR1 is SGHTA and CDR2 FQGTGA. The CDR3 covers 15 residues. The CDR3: CASSSGLGSTDTQYF. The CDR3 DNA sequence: TGTGCCAGCAGCTCGGGACTGGGGAGCACAGATACGCAGTATTTT. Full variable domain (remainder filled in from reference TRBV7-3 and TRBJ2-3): GAGVSQTPSNKVTEKGKYVELRCDPISGHTALYWYRQSLGQGPEFLIYFQGTGAADDSGLPNDRFFAVRPEGSVSTLKIQRTERGDSAVYLCASSSGLGSTDTQYFGPGTRLTVL.

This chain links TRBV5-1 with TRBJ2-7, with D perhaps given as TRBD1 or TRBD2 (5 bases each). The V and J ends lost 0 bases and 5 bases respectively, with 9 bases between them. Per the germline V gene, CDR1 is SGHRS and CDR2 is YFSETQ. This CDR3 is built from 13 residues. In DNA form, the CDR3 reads TGCGCCAGCAGCTTGGAACGGGGCAACGAGCAGTACTTC. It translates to CASSLERGNEQYF. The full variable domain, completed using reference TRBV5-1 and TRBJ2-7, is KAGVTQTPRYLIKTRGQQVTLSCSPISGHRSVSWYQQTPGQGLQFLFEYFSETQRNKGNFPGRFSGRQFSNSRSEMNVSTLELGDSALYLCASSLERGNEQYFGPGTRLTVT.

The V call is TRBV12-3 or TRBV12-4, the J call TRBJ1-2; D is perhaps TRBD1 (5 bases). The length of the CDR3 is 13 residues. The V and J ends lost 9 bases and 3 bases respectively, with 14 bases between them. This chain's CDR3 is CASTYEGHYGYTF. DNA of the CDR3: TGTGCCAGTACGTACGAGGGGCACTATGGCTACACCTTC.

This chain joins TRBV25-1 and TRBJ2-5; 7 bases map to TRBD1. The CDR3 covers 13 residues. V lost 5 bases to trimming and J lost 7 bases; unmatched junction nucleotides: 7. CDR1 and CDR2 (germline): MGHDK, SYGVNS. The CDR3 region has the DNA TGTGCCAGCAGTAGACAGGGTGCGGGGACCCAGTACTTC. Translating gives CASSRQGAGTQYF.

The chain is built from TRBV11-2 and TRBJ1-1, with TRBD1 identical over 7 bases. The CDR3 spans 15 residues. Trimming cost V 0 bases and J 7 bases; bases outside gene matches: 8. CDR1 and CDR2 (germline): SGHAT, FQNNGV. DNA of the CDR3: TGTGCCAGCAGCTTAGATCGGGCAGGGGGTGATGAAGCTTTCTTT. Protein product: CASSLDRAGGDEAFF.

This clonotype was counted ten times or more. This CDR3 is CASSARRTVQETQYF. For the CDR3, the DNA is TGCGCCAGCAGCGCCCGCAGGACAGTTCAAGAGACCCAGTACTTC. J is TRBJ2-5 and V is TRBV5-1; tentative D call: TRBD1 (6 bases). With 4 bases removed from V and 2 bases from J, the gap between germline ends came to 15 bases. From germline, CDR1 is SGHRS and CDR2 YFSETQ. This CDR3 contains 15 residues.

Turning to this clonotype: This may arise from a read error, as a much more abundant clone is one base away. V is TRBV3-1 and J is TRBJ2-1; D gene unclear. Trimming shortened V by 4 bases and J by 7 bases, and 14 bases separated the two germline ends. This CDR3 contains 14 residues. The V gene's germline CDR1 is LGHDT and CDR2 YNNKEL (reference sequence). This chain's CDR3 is CASSLCTKHNEQFF. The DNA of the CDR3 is TGTGCCAGCAGCCTTTGTACCAAACATAATGAGCAGTTCTTC.

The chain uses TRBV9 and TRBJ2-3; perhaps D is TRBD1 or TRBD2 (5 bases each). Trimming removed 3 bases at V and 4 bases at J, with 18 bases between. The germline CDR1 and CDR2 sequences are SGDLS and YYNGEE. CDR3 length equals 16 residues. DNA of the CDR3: TGTGCCAGCAGCGAGGGACGCCTAGAGGTCCCAGATACGCAGTATTTT. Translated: CASSEGRLEVPDTQYF.

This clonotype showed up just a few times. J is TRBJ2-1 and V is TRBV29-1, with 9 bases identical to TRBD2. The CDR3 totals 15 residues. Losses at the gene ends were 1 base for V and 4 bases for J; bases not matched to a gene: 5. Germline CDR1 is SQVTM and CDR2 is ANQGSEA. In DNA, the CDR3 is TGCAGCGTTGAAGGGGGGACTAGCAATTACAATGAGCAGTTCTTC. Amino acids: CSVEGGTSNYNEQFF.

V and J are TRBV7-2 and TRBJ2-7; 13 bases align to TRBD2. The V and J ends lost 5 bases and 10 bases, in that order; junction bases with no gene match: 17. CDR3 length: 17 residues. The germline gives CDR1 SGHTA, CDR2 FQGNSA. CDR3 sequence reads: CASSPSYALTSGGVQYF. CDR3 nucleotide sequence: TGTGCCAGCAGCCCATCTTATGCCCTAACTAGCGGGGGGGTACAGTACTTC.

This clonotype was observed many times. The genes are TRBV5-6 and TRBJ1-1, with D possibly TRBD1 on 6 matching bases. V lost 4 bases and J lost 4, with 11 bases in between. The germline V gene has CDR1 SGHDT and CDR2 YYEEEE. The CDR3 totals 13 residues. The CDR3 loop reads CASSAGTLTEAFF. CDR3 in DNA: TGTGCCAGCAGCGCTGGGACACTCACTGAAGCTTTCTTT.

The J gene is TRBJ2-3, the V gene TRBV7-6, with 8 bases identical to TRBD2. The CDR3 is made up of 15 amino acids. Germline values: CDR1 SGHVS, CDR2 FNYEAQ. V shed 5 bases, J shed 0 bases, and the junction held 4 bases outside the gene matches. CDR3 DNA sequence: TGTGCCAGCAGCGAGCTAGCGGGTAGCACAGATACGCAGTATTTT. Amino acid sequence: CASSELAGSTDTQYF. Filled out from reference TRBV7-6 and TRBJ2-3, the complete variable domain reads GAGVSQSPRYKVTKRGQDVALRCDPISGHVSLYWYRQALGQGPEFLTYFNYEAQQDKSGLPNDRFSAERPEGSISTLTIQRTEQRDSAMYRCASSELAGSTDTQYFGPGTRLTVL.

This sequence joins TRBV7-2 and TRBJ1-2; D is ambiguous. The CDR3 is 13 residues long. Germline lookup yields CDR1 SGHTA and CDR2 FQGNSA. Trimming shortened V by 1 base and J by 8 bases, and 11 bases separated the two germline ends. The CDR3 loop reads CASSLGQVEGYTF. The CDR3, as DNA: TGTGCCAGCAGCTTAGGGCAGGTGGAAGGCTACACCTTC.

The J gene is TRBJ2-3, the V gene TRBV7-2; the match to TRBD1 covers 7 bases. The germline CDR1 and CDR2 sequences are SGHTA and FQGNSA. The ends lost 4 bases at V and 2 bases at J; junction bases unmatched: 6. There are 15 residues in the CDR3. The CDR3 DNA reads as TGTGCCAGCAGCTCATACGACAGGGCCACAGATACGCAGTATTTT. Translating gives CASSSYDRATDTQYF.

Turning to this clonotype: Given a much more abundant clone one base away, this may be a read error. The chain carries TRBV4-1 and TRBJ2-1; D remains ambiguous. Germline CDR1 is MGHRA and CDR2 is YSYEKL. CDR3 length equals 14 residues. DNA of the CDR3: TGCGCCAGCAACCAAGAGGCCATGGGGAATGAGCAGTTCTTC. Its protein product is CASNQEAMGNEQFF.

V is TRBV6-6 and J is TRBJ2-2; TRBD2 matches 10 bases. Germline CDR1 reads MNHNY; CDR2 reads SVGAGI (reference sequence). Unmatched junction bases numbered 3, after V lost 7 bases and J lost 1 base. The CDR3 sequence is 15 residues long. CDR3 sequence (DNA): TGTGCCAGCACCCGACTAGCGGGGAACACCGGGGAGCTGTTTTTT. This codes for CASTRLAGNTGELFF.

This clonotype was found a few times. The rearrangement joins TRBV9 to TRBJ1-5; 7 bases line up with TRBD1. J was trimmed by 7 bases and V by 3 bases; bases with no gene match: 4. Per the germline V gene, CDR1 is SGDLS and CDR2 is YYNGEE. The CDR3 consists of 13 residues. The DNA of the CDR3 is TGTGCCAGCAGCGCGACAGGGATCCAGCCCCAGCATTTT. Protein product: CASSATGIQPQHF.

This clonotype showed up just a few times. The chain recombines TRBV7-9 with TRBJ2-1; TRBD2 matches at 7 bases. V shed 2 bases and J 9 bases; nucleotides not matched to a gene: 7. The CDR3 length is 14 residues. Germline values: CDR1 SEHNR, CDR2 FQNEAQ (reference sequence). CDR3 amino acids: CASSLTSGIAEQFF. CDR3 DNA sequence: TGTGCCAGCAGCTTAACGAGCGGGATTGCTGAGCAGTTCTTC. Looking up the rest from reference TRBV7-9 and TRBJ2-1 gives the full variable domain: DTGVSQNPRHKITKRGQNVTFRCDPISEHNRLYWYRQTLGQGPEFLTYFQNEAQLEKSRLLSDRFSAERPKGSFSTLEIQRTEQGDSAMYLCASSLTSGIAEQFFGPGTRLTVL.

The CDR3 loop is CASSGWSNWSSYEQYF. The CDR3 coding sequence is TGTGCCAGCAGCGGATGGAGCAACTGGAGCTCCTACGAGCAGTACTTC. The chain is built from TRBV28 and TRBJ2-7; no clear D gene. Trimming removed 6 bases from V and 0 bases from J, with 18 bases in between. The CDR3 is 16 residues long. Germline CDR1 and CDR2: MDHEN and SYDVKM.